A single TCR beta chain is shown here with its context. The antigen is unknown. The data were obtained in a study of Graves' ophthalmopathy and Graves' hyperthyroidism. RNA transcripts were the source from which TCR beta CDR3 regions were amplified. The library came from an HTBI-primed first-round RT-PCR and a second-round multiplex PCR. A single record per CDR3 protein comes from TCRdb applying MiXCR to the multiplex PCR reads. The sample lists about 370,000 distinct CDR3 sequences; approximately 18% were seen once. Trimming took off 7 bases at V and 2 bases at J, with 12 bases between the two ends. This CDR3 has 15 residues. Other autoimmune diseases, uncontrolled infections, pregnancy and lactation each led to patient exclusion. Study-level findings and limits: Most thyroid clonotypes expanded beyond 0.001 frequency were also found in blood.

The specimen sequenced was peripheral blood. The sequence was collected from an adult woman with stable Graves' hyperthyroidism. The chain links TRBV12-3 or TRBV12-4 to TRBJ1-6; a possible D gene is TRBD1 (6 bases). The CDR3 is CASTRGLAYNSPLHF. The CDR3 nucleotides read TGTGCCAGCACCAGGGGACTCGCCTATAATTCACCCCTCCACTTT.